A selection of T cell receptor beta chains follows, all from one sample in a study of cytomegalovirus exposure and HLA in healthy donors. Libraries were prepared by immunoSEQ multiplex PCR; TCRdb keeps only in-frame clonotypes and omits some of them. Reported are some 140,000 clones; the ten largest clones contain 2%. What was sequenced was PBMCs. The origin of the receptors is a woman between 55 and 75 years old in good health and CMV-seronegative. Both conserved end residues are part of each CDR3. D genes are given only for firm matches.

J gene	D gene	V gene	CDR3 protein	CDR3 DNA
TRBJ1-1	TRBD1	TRBV25-1	CASSVTGTTEAFF	TGTGCCAGCAGTGTGACAGGGACCACTGAAGCTTTCTTT
TRBJ2-5	-	TRBV6-1	CASKGGGWETQYF	TGTGCCAGCAAGGGAGGGGGGTGGGAGACCCAGTACTTC
TRBJ2-7	-	TRBV5-1	CASSSSTRPSYEQYF	TGCGCCAGCAGCAGCTCGACACGTCCCTCCTACGAGCAGTACTTC
TRBJ2-2	-	TRBV27	CASSREFTGELFF	TGTGCCAGCAGCCGGGAGTTTACCGGGGAGCTGTTTTTT
TRBJ2-1	-	TRBV4-1	CASSQQKRVYNEQFF	TGCGCCAGCAGCCAACAGAAGCGGGTCTACAATGAGCAGTTCTTC
TRBJ2-5	TRBD2	TRBV5-1	CASRSGTSGGQETQYF	TGCGCCAGCAGAAGTGGGACTAGCGGGGGACAAGAGACCCAGTACTTC
TRBJ1-1	-	TRBV30	CAGGGRNTEAFF	TGTGCTGGGGGAGGCCGGAACACTGAAGCTTTCTTT
TRBJ2-2	-	TRBV9	CASSVVGGGTGELFF	TGTGCCAGCAGCGTAGTGGGTGGAGGCACCGGGGAGCTGTTTTTT
TRBJ2-7	TRBD1	TRBV5-6	CASSRDRASEYF	TGTGCCAGCAGCCGGGACAGGGCGTCGGAGTACTTC
TRBJ1-5	TRBD1	TRBV18	CASSPLGQGHQPQHF	TGTGCCAGCTCACCGCTGGGACAGGGCCATCAGCCCCAGCATTTT
TRBJ2-2	TRBD2	TRBV5-1	CASSLGWGLATGDTGELFF	TGCGCCAGCAGCTTGGGGTGGGGACTAGCGACCGGGGACACCGGGGAGCTGTTTTTT
TRBJ1-1	TRBD1	TRBV27	CASSQGTAGTEAFF	TGTGCCAGCAGTCAAGGGACAGCCGGCACTGAAGCTTTCTTT
TRBJ2-7	-	TRBV2	CASSDLAQLGEQYF	TGTGCCAGCAGTGATCTAGCCCAGTTAGGGGAGCAGTACTTC
TRBJ1-2	-	TRBV7-9	CASSSSYRVESGYTF	TGTGCCAGCAGCAGTTCGTACAGGGTCGAGAGCGGCTACACCTTC
TRBJ2-1	TRBD2	TRBV5-1	CASSLRTSGGNEQFF	TGCGCCAGCAGCCTCCGGACTAGCGGGGGAAATGAGCAGTTCTTC
TRBJ2-3	-	TRBV2	CASRSGGGGTDTQYF	TGTGCCAGCCGTAGTGGAGGGGGGGGGACAGATACGCAGTATTTT
TRBJ2-5	-	TRBV5-1	CASSLRTDQETQYF	TGCGCCAGCAGCTTAAGGACAGATCAAGAGACCCAGTACTTC
TRBJ2-7	TRBD2	TRBV18	CASSPGLAGVYEQYF	TGTGCCAGCTCACCGGGACTAGCGGGAGTCTACGAGCAGTACTTC
TRBJ1-2	TRBD1	TRBV6-4	CASSPTPGTGSWGYTF	TGTGCCAGCAGCCCGACCCCCGGGACAGGGTCTTGGGGCTACACCTTC
TRBJ2-5	TRBD1	TRBV4-1	CASSHDPGTGEVETQYF	TGCGCCAGCAGCCATGATCCCGGGACAGGGGAGGTTGAGACCCAGTACTTC
TRBJ2-1	TRBD1	TRBV7-3	CASSLGTGGFNEQFF	TGTGCCAGCAGCTTAGGGACAGGCGGTTTCAATGAGCAGTTCTTC
TRBJ2-3	-	TRBV9	CASSVGFSGTAGDTQYF	TGTGCCAGCAGCGTAGGATTTAGCGGAACCGCTGGAGATACGCAGTATTTT
TRBJ2-7	TRBD2	TRBV29-1	CSVEGSGSTYEQYF	TGCAGCGTTGAGGGTAGCGGGTCAACCTACGAGCAGTACTTC
TRBJ1-2	TRBD1	TRBV19	CASSRQGLYGYTF	TGTGCCAGTAGCAGACAGGGGCTCTATGGCTACACCTTC
TRBJ2-3	TRBD2	TRBV5-4	CASSSPLAGFTDTQYF	TGTGCCAGCAGCTCGCCTTTAGCGGGGTTCACAGATACGCAGTATTTT
TRBJ2-7	TRBD1	TRBV28	CASRGTGTGSYEQYF	TGTGCCAGCAGGGGGACCGGGACAGGGTCCTACGAGCAGTACTTC
TRBJ1-1	-	TRBV6-5	CASSESVNTEAFF	TGTGCCAGCAGTGAAAGCGTGAACACTGAAGCTTTCTTT
TRBJ1-1	-	TRBV29-1	CSVGHMNTEAFF	TGCAGCGTGGGACACATGAACACTGAAGCTTTCTTT
TRBJ2-4	-	TRBV5-1	CASSLTGREGNIQYF	TGCGCCAGCAGCCTCACCGGGAGAGAGGGGAACATTCAGTACTTC
TRBJ2-5	TRBD2	TRBV15	CATSRLAGRLTDQETQYF	TGTGCCACCAGCAGACTAGCGGGGAGATTGACGGACCAAGAGACCCAGTACTTC
TRBJ2-5	TRBD1	TRBV29-1	CSVTDRGWGTQYF	TGCAGCGTTACGGACAGGGGATGGGGGACCCAGTACTTC
TRBJ2-7	-	TRBV2	CASSESGGEQYF	TGTGCCAGCAGTGAAAGCGGTGGAGAGCAGTACTTC
TRBJ1-4	-	TRBV28	CASSLGRGRPNEKLFF	TGTGCCAGCAGTTTGGGCCGGGGGAGGCCTAATGAAAAACTGTTTTTT
TRBJ2-5	TRBD1	TRBV7-9	CASSLGDRVFRETQYF	TGTGCCAGCAGCTTAGGGGACAGGGTCTTTCGGGAGACCCAGTACTTC
TRBJ1-2	-	TRBV6-5	CASSPAGGDRGYTF	TGTGCCAGCAGCCCCGCGGGGGGCGATCGTGGCTACACCTTC
TRBJ2-5	-	TRBV14	CASSQDKRETQYF	TGTGCCAGCAGCCAAGATAAACGGGAGACCCAGTACTTC
TRBJ2-7	-	TRBV10-2	CASRYNSAYEQYF	TGCGCCAGCAGATATAACAGTGCCTACGAGCAGTACTTC
TRBJ2-7	-	TRBV5-1	CASSSFAGTPSYEQYF	TGCGCCAGCAGCTCCTTCGCCGGGACTCCCTCCTACGAGCAGTACTTC
TRBJ2-2	TRBD2	TRBV7-2	CASSLRLAGLGTGELFF	TGTGCCAGCAGCTTAAGACTAGCGGGGCTGGGCACCGGGGAGCTGTTTTTT
TRBJ2-5	-	TRBV7-9	CASSSLGTSAQETQYF	TGTGCCAGCAGCTCACTTGGGACATCAGCTCAAGAGACCCAGTACTTC
TRBJ2-7	-	TRBV7-9	CASSVRSNEQYF	TGTGCCAGCAGCGTTAGATCGAACGAGCAGTACTTC
TRBJ1-3	TRBD1	TRBV6-5	CASSYRGQKVGNTIYF	TGTGCCAGCAGTTACAGGGGACAGAAGGTTGGAAACACCATATATTTT
TRBJ1-1	TRBD1	TRBV28	CASRPGTAMNTEAFF	TGTGCCAGCAGACCCGGGACAGCCATGAACACTGAAGCTTTCTTT
TRBJ2-5	TRBD1	TRBV13	CASSLDRGRQETQYF	TGTGCCAGCAGCTTGGACAGGGGACGGCAAGAGACCCAGTACTTC
TRBJ2-7	-	TRBV5-1	CASSLARVDEQYF	TGCGCCAGCAGCTTGGCTAGAGTCGACGAGCAGTACTTC
TRBJ1-4	-	TRBV7-9	CASSLAQGFEKLFF	TGTGCCAGCAGCTTGGCTCAGGGGTTTGAAAAACTGTTTTTT
TRBJ2-1	-	TRBV9	CASSGQNEQFF	TGTGCCAGCAGCGGACAGAATGAGCAGTTCTTC
TRBJ2-7	-	TRBV2	CASSEWREGAYEQYF	TGTGCCAGCAGTGAATGGCGGGAAGGGGCCTACGAGCAGTACTTC
TRBJ2-3	TRBD1	TRBV5-4	CASSLQGATDTQYF	TGTGCCAGCAGCTTGCAGGGGGCCACAGATACGCAGTATTTT
TRBJ2-1	-	TRBV20-1	CSASRNEQFF	TGCAGTGCTAGCCGGAATGAGCAGTTCTTC
TRBJ1-1	-	TRBV6-5	CASSSQEGMNTEAFF	TGTGCCAGCAGTTCCCAGGAAGGTATGAACACTGAAGCTTTCTTT
TRBJ2-7	-	TRBV19	CASSIQAGMSYEQYF	TGTGCCAGTAGTATTCAGGCAGGGATGTCCTACGAGCAGTACTTC
TRBJ1-5	TRBD1	TRBV7-2	CASSLSRDRGYQPQHF	TGTGCCAGCAGCTTAAGCCGGGACAGGGGTTATCAGCCCCAGCATTTT
TRBJ2-3	TRBD2	TRBV5-1	CASSISGNTDTQYF	TGCGCCAGCAGCATTAGCGGGAACACAGATACGCAGTATTTT
TRBJ2-3	-	TRBV5-4	CASSLKTTDTQYF	TGTGCCAGCAGCTTGAAGACTACAGATACGCAGTATTTT